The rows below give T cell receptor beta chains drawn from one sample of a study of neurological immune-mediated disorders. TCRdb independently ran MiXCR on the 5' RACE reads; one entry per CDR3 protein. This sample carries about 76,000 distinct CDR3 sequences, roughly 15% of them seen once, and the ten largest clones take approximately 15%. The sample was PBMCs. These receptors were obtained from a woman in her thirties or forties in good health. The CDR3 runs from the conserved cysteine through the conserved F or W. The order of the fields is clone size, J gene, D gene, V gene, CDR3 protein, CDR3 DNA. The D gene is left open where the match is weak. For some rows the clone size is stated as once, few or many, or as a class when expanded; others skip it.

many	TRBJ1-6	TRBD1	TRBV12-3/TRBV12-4	CASSFGTGFSPLHF	TGTGCCAGCAGTTTCGGGACAGGGTTTTCACCCCTCCACTTT
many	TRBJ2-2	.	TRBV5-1	CASSLLRGTYTGELFF	TGCGCCAGCAGCCTCCTCAGGGGAACTTACACCGGGGAGCTGTTTTTT
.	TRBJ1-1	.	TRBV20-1	CSAESSTDRYEAFF	TGCAGTGCCGAGAGCTCGACGGACCGTTATGAAGCTTTCTTT
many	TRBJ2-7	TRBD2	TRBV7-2	CASSLMGGGTYEQYF	TGTGCCAGCAGCTTAATGGGCGGGGGAACCTACGAGCAGTACTTC
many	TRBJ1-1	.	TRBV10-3	CAIMGATEAFF	TGTGCCATCATGGGAGCGACTGAAGCTTTCTTT
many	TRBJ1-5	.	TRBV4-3	CASSQDRSGPQHF	TGCGCCAGCAGCCAGGACAGATCCGGGCCCCAGCATTTT
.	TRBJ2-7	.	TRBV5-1	CASSFYICSAMDGTGSNEQYF	.
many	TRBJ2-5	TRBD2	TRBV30	CAWRERGETQYF	TGTGCCTGGAGAGAGCGGGGAGAGACCCAGTACTTC
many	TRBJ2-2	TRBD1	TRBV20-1	CSARSPGQVDTGELFF	TGCAGTGCTAGATCCCCGGGACAGGTGGACACCGGGGAGCTGTTTTTT
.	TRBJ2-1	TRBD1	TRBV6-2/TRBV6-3	CASRKPGQGIGEQFF	TGTGCCAGCAGAAAACCGGGACAGGGAATCGGGGAGCAGTTCTTC
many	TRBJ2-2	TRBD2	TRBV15	CATSSAGGRAGELFF	TGTGCCACCAGCTCAGCGGGGGGCCGGGCCGGGGAGCTGTTTTTT
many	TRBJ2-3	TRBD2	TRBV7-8	CASSLPPAGGASDTQYF	TGTGCCAGCAGCTTACCTCCAGCGGGGGGCGCATCCGATACGCAGTATTTT
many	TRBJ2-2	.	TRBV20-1	CSGSQFTGELFF	TGCAGTGGTTCTCAGTTCACCGGGGAGCTGTTTTTT
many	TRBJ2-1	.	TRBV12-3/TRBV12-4	CASSFYNEQFF	TGTGCCAGCAGTTTTTACAATGAGCAGTTCTTC
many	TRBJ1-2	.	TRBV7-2	CASSLVTANYGYTF	TGTGCCAGCAGCTTAGTGACAGCTAACTATGGCTACACCTTC
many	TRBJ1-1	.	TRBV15	CATSSWGGGAEAFF	TGTGCCACCAGCAGTTGGGGAGGAGGGGCTGAAGCTTTCTTT
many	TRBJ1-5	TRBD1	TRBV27	CASSLRTGNQPQHF	TGTGCCAGCAGTTTACGGACAGGGAATCAGCCCCAGCATTTT
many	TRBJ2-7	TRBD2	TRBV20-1	CGALAGDHYEQYF	TGCGGGGCCTTAGCGGGGGATCACTACGAGCAGTACTTC
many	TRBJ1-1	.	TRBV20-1	CSARVGGGAWNTEAFF	TGCAGTGCTAGAGTGGGGGGAGGGGCGTGGAACACTGAAGCTTTCTTT
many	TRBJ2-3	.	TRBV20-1	CSALPGLGTDTQYF	TGCAGTGCCCTCCCGGGGCTTGGGACAGATACGCAGTATTTT
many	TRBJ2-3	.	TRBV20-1	CSALDQHVTDTQYF	TGCAGTGCTTTGGACCAGCATGTCACAGATACGCAGTATTTT
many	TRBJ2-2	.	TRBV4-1	CASSHPTVTGELFF	TGCGCCAGCAGCCACCCGACAGTCACCGGGGAGCTGTTTTTT
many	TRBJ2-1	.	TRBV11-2	CASSLGLGQLNEQFF	TGTGCCAGCAGCTTAGGACTAGGGCAGCTCAATGAGCAGTTCTTC
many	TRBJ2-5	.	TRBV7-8	CASSAYREGGQYF	TGTGCCAGCAGCGCGTACAGGGAGGGGGGCCAGTACTTC
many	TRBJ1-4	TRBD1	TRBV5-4	CASSLAGQGKLFF	TGTGCCAGCAGCTTGGCGGGACAGGGAAAACTGTTTTTT
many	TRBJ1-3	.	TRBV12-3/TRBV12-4	CASSRIGNTIYF	TGTGCCAGCAGCCGGATCGGGAACACCATATATTTT
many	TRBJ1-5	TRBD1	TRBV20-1	CSARDPATGQGAFQPQHF	TGCAGTGCTAGAGATCCAGCTACTGGACAGGGGGCGTTTCAGCCCCAGCATTTT
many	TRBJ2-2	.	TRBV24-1	CATSDTRNTGELFF	TGTGCCACCAGTGATACCAGGAACACCGGGGAGCTGTTTTTT
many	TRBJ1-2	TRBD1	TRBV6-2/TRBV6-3	CASRPGQGNYGYTF	TGTGCCAGCAGGCCGGGACAGGGAAACTATGGCTACACCTTC
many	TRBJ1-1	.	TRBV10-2	CASSDPGSGFGTEAFF	TGCGCCAGCAGTGATCCAGGGAGCGGGTTTGGCACTGAAGCTTTCTTT
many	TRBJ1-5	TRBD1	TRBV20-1	CSANQPGQGSFGNQPQHF	TGCAGTGCTAACCAACCGGGACAGGGGTCGTTCGGCAATCAGCCCCAGCATTTT
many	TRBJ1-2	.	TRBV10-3	CAISGDRFYGYTF	TGTGCCATCAGTGGAGACAGGTTCTATGGCTACACCTTC
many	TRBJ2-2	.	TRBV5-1	CASSLDSSNTGELFF	TGCGCCAGCAGCTTGGATTCCTCGAACACCGGGGAGCTGTTTTTT
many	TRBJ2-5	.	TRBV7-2	CASSRDIQETQYF	TGTGCCAGCAGCCGCGACATACAAGAGACCCAGTACTTC
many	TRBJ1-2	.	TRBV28	CASSPTGTPPQYGYTF	TGTGCCAGCAGTCCAACCGGGACACCTCCCCAATATGGCTACACCTTC
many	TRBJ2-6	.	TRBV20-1	CSARDLRGLSSGANVLTF	TGCAGTGCTAGAGATCTACGGGGGTTAAGTTCCGGGGCCAACGTCCTGACTTTC
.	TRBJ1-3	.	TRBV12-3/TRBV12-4	CASSIGAGRGNTIYF	TGTGCCAGCAGCATCGGGGCAGGGCGTGGAAACACCATATATTTT
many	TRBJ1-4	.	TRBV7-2	CASSLGQFNEKLFF	TGTGCCAGCAGCTTAGGGCAGTTTAATGAAAAACTGTTTTTT
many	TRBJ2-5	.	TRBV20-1	CSARDLGLAGETQYF	TGCAGTGCTAGAGATCTCGGGCTAGCTGGGGAGACCCAGTACTTC
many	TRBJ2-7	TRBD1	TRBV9	CASSVAGTGLFKSSYEQYF	TGTGCCAGCAGCGTAGCGGGGACAGGTCTGTTCAAGAGCTCCTACGAGCAGTACTTC
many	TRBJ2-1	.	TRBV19	CASSDPSSYNEQFF	TGTGCCAGTAGTGACCCGAGCTCCTACAATGAGCAGTTCTTC
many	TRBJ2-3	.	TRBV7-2	CASSLAQWASRSTDTQYF	TGTGCCAGCAGCTTAGCGCAGTGGGCTAGCCGGAGCACAGATACGCAGTATTTT
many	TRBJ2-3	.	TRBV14	CASSQHAYGDTQYF	TGTGCCAGCAGCCAACACGCGTATGGCGATACGCAGTATTTT
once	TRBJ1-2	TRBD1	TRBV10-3	CAISGPTGISYTF	TGTGCCATCAGTGGACCGACAGGGATTAGCTACACCTTC
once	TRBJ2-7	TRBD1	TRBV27	CASRTGATSYEQYF	TGTGCCAGCAGGACAGGGGCGACCTCCTACGAGCAGTACTTC
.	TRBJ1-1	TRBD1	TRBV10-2	CASTGTGATEAFF	TGCGCCAGCACCGGGACAGGGGCCACTGAAGCTTTCTTT
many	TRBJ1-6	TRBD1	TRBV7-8	CASSSQTGENSPLHF	TGTGCCAGCAGCTCCCAGACAGGGGAAAATTCACCCCTCCACTTT
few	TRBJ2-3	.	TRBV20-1	CSAARGYSTDTQYF	TGCAGTGCCGCACGGGGGTATAGCACAGATACGCAGTATTTT
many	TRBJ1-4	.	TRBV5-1	CASSPGTPNEKLFF	TGCGCCAGCAGCCCGGGGACGCCAAATGAAAAACTGTTTTTT
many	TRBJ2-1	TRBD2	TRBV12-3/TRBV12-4	CASRQRGSSYNEQFF	TGTGCCAGCAGGCAGCGGGGGAGCTCCTACAATGAGCAGTTCTTC
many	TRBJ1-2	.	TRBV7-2	CASSPGSFYGYTF	TGTGCCAGCAGCCCAGGGAGCTTCTATGGCTACACCTTC
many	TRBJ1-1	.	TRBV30	CAWRGDPNTEAFF	TGTGCCTGGAGGGGCGATCCGAACACTGAAGCTTTCTTT
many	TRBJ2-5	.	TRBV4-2	CASSQEGGGARETQYF	TGTGCCAGCAGCCAAGAAGGGGGGGGGGCCCGAGAGACCCAGTACTTC
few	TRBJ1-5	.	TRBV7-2	CASSLSVQQGQPQHF	TGTGCCAGCAGCTTAAGTGTACAGCAAGGTCAGCCCCAGCATTTT
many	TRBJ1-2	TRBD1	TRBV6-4	CASSDFAGGYGYTF	TGTGCCAGCAGTGACTTTGCAGGGGGCTATGGCTACACCTTC
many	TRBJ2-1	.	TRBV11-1	CASSSLGGNEQFF	TGTGCCAGCAGCTCCCTAGGGGGGAATGAGCAGTTCTTC
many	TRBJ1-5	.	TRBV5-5	CASSLSGARNQPQHF	TGTGCCAGCAGCTTGTCGGGGGCGCGGAATCAGCCCCAGCATTTT
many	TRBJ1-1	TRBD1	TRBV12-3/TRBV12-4	CASSSDGQGLAFF	TGTGCCAGCAGCTCGGACGGACAGGGCCTAGCTTTCTTT
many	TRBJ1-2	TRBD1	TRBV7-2	CASSRTTGGASINYGYTF	TGTGCCAGCAGCCGGACGACAGGGGGCGCGTCGATTAACTATGGCTACACCTTC
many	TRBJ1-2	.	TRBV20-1	CSAVRAPIYGYTF	TGCAGTGCTGTACGGGCCCCTATTTATGGCTACACCTTC